This T cell receptor (beta chain) appears in the sequencing data of a study of a mutant IDH1 vaccine in newly diagnosed glioma. Study in general: Either 4-6 weeks after radiotherapy alone or alongside temozolomide, vaccination was begun. Visit timing is recorded as week 35 for V12 and week 47 for V13.

As for time point: week 47, end of study. Each vaccine dose was 300 ug of mutant IDH1 20-mer peptide, with topical imiquimod. Across weeks 1, 3, 5, 7, 11, 15, 19 and 23, patients received a vaccination each time, eight in all. Sequencing was performed with immunoSEQ multiplex PCR; in TCRdb, only in-frame clones are kept and a portion is missing. The sample lists 10,000 to 15,000 clones; around 78% were seen once. The CDR3 contains 13 residues. V shed 5 bases, J shed 4 bases, and the junction held 4 bases outside the gene matches. The germline gives CDR1 SGHAT, CDR2 FQNNGV. In regard to this clone: Its antigen is not identified.

Regarding the study as a whole: Induction of immune responses by the vaccine occurred in more than 85% of patients.

Source: PBMCs, taken from a glioma patient whose treatment included an IDH1 peptide vaccine. The clonotype was recovered from a woman between 40 and 55 years old with glioma. The V call is TRBV11-2, the J call TRBJ1-2, with 7 bases fitting TRBD1. The CDR3 sequence is CASSGAGGYGYTF. CDR3 sequence (DNA): TGTGCCAGCAGCGGCGCAGGGGGCTATGGCTACACCTTC.